This record looks at one TCR beta chain sequence and its context. Its antigen is still unknown. Base qualities are missing; no much larger clone stands one base away. The donors belonged to the validation cohort of around 120 subjects, which was separate from the approximately 700-subject first cohort. The library was generated by the immunoSEQ multiplex PCR assay. In the source study's methods: A statistical classification framework was developed to diagnose cytomegalovirus status using the catalog of TCR beta chain sequences. TCRdb mirrors the immuneACCESS table, restricted to in-frame sequences. Some clones are absent from its copies; in checked studies, under half trace to an unresolved V gene, and the reason for the others is unknown. V and J calls and clone size are copied from that table; D and trimming were computed from the DNA. This sample gives 150,000 to 200,000 clones in total; about 82% of them show up just once. The top ten hold roughly 1.5% of the sample.

The data originate from a study of cytomegalovirus exposure and HLA in healthy donors (TCRdb year 2017). Some background on the complete study: A later analysis indicated that the 120 or so validation repertoires were generated on the platform also employed for the 650 to 850 repertoires of the first cohort. The study aimed to test whether cataloging public T cell receptors could reveal signatures of past pathogen exposure. Along with the approximately 670-subject first cohort, a separate validation cohort of roughly 110 different subjects was used. To predict cytomegalovirus infection status, the study combined high-throughput TCR immunosequencing, statistical association of individual TCRs with disease status, and machine learning.

Paper-wide results and their limitations: According to the authors, the approach could potentially be generalized to other disease states and immunological phenotypes. Of the cluster scores, about 94% were above 0 in a later analysis, which found that TCRs clustered in the first cohort also tended to co-occur in the 120 validation repertoires. In both the original and validation cohorts, the classifier was reported to diagnose cytomegalovirus status with high specificity and sensitivity. A few of the identified cytomegalovirus-associated TCR beta chains were confirmed in vitro to be specific for cytomegalovirus antigens. A later analysis had no HLA typing for the validation cohort, so co-occurrence there was scored across all 110 or so repertoires. While some public TCRs were present in many individuals, most TCR sequences turned up only very rarely across donors. The study listed 150 to 200 TCR beta chains as associated with cytomegalovirus.

The CDR3 contains 12 residues, cysteine and phenylalanine counted. Only CDR3 DNA remains: 36 bases, in frame from the first base. Between the V and J ends, shortened by 3 bases and 6 bases respectively, the junction contains 8 bases. The germline V gene encodes CDR1 MNHEY and CDR2 SMNVEV (reference sequence). The sequence links TRBV27 to TRBJ1-1, with TRBD1 tentatively as D gene (5 bases match). The source is a woman between 18 and 29 years old in good health and CMV-seronegative. Sample: PBMCs. The sequenced DNA is TGTGCCAGCAGTTTCGGGGGTTCTGAAGCTTTCTTT. This sequence encodes CASSFGGSEAFF.